These T cell receptor beta chains were read from a single sample in a study of cytomegalovirus exposure and HLA in healthy donors. TCRdb's table, derived via immunoSEQ multiplex PCR, lists solely in-frame clones and lacks some. The sample has around 140,000 clones; 75% are singletons. The specimen sequenced was PBMCs. The receptors originated from a man aged 30 to 45 in good health and CMV-seronegative. CDR3s include the opening cysteine and the closing phenylalanine or tryptophan. D genes are given only for firm matches. The size entry is marked missing in some rows and otherwise reads once, few, many or a size class.

v_call	d_call	j_call	clone_size	cdr3_aa	cdr3_nt
TRBV6-1	-	TRBJ2-7	-	CASSEAPGQFYEQYF	TGTGCCAGCAGTGAAGCACCCGGACAGTTCTACGAGCAGTACTTC
TRBV5-1	-	TRBJ1-6	-	CASSSEGVNSPLHF	TGCGCCAGCAGCTCCGAGGGAGTAAATTCACCCCTCCACTTT
TRBV6-1	-	TRBJ2-7	-	CASSDAVGGYEQYF	TGTGCCAGCAGTGATGCCGTTGGTGGTTACGAGCAGTACTTC
TRBV5-1	TRBD2	TRBJ2-1	-	CASSGRGGGRTYNEQFF	TGCGCCAGCAGCGGGAGGGGCGGCGGAAGAACCTACAATGAGCAGTTCTTC
TRBV10-3	-	TRBJ2-2	-	CAISESSGGTTGELFF	TGTGCCATCAGTGAGTCTAGCGGAGGAACCACCGGGGAGCTGTTTTTT
TRBV27	-	TRBJ2-5	-	CASSPSREYGETQYF	TGTGCCAGCAGTCCCAGCCGTGAGTACGGGGAGACCCAGTACTTC
TRBV2	-	TRBJ2-3	few	CASTYTDTQYF	TGTGCCAGCACGTATACAGATACGCAGTATTTT
TRBV28	-	TRBJ1-2	-	CASSPLSAPQPYGYTF	TGTGCCAGCAGTCCCCTGTCCGCTCCACAGCCCTATGGCTACACCTTC
TRBV7-9	-	TRBJ1-1	-	CASSSGTGINTEAFF	TGTGCCAGCAGCTCTGGAACAGGTATAAACACTGAAGCTTTCTTT
TRBV30	TRBD1	TRBJ1-2	-	CASPTGAPYGYTF	TGTGCCTCGCCGACAGGGGCACCCTATGGCTACACCTTC
TRBV9	TRBD1	TRBJ2-2	-	CASSAQGVQVTGELFF	TGTGCCAGCAGCGCCCAGGGGGTCCAGGTAACCGGGGAGCTGTTTTTT
TRBV6-5	TRBD1	TRBJ2-2	-	CASSRTGANTGELFF	TGTGCCAGCAGTCGGACAGGCGCGAACACCGGGGAGCTGTTTTTT
TRBV28	-	TRBJ2-1	-	CASSLLVQEQFF	TGTGCCAGCAGTTTGCTAGTTCAAGAGCAGTTCTTC
TRBV30	-	TRBJ1-5	-	CAWSRQGDGPQHF	TGTGCCTGGAGTAGGCAGGGTGATGGGCCCCAGCATTTT
TRBV5-1	-	TRBJ2-5	-	CASSFSRETQYF	TGCGCCAGCAGCTTCTCCCGGGAGACCCAGTACTTC
TRBV6-5	TRBD1	TRBJ1-6	-	CASSSQDRGNSPLHF	TGTGCCAGCAGTTCCCAAGACAGGGGGAATTCACCCCTCCACTTT
TRBV4-1	TRBD1	TRBJ1-4	-	CASSQAGGTGEKLFF	TGCGCCAGCAGCCAAGCGGGGGGGACAGGGGAAAAACTGTTTTTC
TRBV6-5	-	TRBJ2-6	few	CASSSKGTGANVLTF	TGTGCCAGCAGTTCCAAGGGGACTGGGGCCAACGTCCTGACTTTC
TRBV19	TRBD1	TRBJ1-1	-	CASSQGAAATEAFF	TGTGCCAGTAGTCAGGGGGCCGCCGCCACTGAAGCTTTCTTT
TRBV5-4	TRBD1	TRBJ1-1	-	CASSRQGANTEAFF	TGTGCCAGCAGCCGACAGGGGGCGAACACTGAAGCTTTCTTT
TRBV18	-	TRBJ1-1	-	CASSKDRNTEAFF	TGTGCCAGCTCAAAGGACAGGAACACTGAAGCTTTCTTT
TRBV7-2	TRBD1	TRBJ2-1	-	CASAPGQGSYNEQFF	TGTGCCAGCGCACCGGGACAGGGATCCTACAATGAGCAGTTCTTC
TRBV28	TRBD1	TRBJ1-1	-	CARGQGHRDTEAFF	TGTGCCAGGGGACAGGGGCACAGGGACACTGAAGCTTTCTTT
TRBV30	-	TRBJ1-2	-	CAWSRGTPLGYGYTF	TGTGCCTGGAGTCGCGGGACCCCTCTTGGATATGGCTACACCTTC
TRBV9	TRBD1	TRBJ2-6	-	CASSSRQGADGANVLTF	TGTGCCAGCAGCAGCCGACAGGGGGCGGATGGGGCCAACGTCCTGACTTTC
TRBV9	-	TRBJ2-7	-	CASSVANGYEQYF	TGTGCCAGCAGCGTAGCTAACGGCTACGAGCAGTACTTC
TRBV18	TRBD2	TRBJ2-5	-	CASSPGGGEQYF	TGTGCCAGCTCACCAGGGGGGGGAGAGCAGTACTTC
TRBV7-9	TRBD2	TRBJ2-1	-	CASSLGTLGSSGGLTEQFF	TGTGCCAGCAGCTTAGGGACTCTCGGTTCTAGCGGGGGGTTAACTGAGCAGTTCTTC
TRBV7-7	-	TRBJ2-3	-	CASSLGPGGETDTQYF	TGTGCTAGCAGCTTAGGGCCGGGGGGCGAGACAGATACGCAGTATTTT
TRBV14	TRBD1	TRBJ2-7	few	CASSQVRGQDNYEQYF	TGTGCCAGCAGCCAAGTCCGGGGACAGGATAACTACGAGCAGTACTTC
TRBV2	-	TRBJ1-2	-	CASKEDTLYGYTF	TGTGCCAGCAAGGAAGACACCCTTTATGGCTACACCTTC
TRBV28	TRBD1	TRBJ1-1	-	CASRTPGGAEAFF	TGTGCCAGCAGAACACCAGGGGGCGCTGAAGCTTTCTTT
TRBV7-9	-	TRBJ2-3	once	CASSLTSLGTDTQYF	TGTGCCAGCAGCCTGACATCGTTGGGCACAGATACGCAGTATTTT
TRBV9	TRBD1	TRBJ2-5	-	CASSVGQGHREETQYF	TGTGCCAGCAGCGTCGGACAGGGCCACAGGGAAGAGACCCAGTACTTC
TRBV5-1	TRBD1	TRBJ2-1	-	CASSLGGTGVGNEQFF	TGCGCCAGCAGCTTGGGCGGGACAGGGGTGGGGAATGAGCAGTTCTTC
TRBV5-6	-	TRBJ2-7	once	CASSLWGQSYEQYF	TGTGCCAGCAGCTTGTGGGGGCAGAGCTACGAGCAGTACTTC
TRBV10-2	-	TRBJ2-3	-	CASSESTRGRDTQYF	TGCGCCAGCAGTGAGTCGACCCGGGGTAGAGATACGCAGTATTTT
TRBV5-4	-	TRBJ2-3	-	CASSLEATLLKEDTQYF	TGTGCCAGCAGCTTGGAGGCGACCCTCCTAAAGGAGGATACGCAGTATTTT
TRBV7-2	-	TRBJ1-3	-	CASSLAGPGGNTIYF	TGTGCCAGCAGCTTAGCAGGGCCGGGAGGAAACACCATATATTTT